The source of this T cell receptor (beta chain) is a study of cytomegalovirus exposure and HLA in healthy donors. Study results and caveats: The authors listed some 160 TCR beta chains as cytomegalovirus-associated.

The PCR used 60 Vbeta and 13 Jbeta primers. Here immunoSEQ multiplex PCR was the method, and the copy in TCRdb shows in-frame clones only, minus some. The sample contains 150,000 to 170,000 clones, roughly 80% of which appear only once. The germline gives CDR1 MRHNA, CDR2 SNTAGT. V lost 3 bases and J lost 1, with 12 bases in between. The CDR3 is 15 amino acids. At collection, donors were nominally healthy, but unrecorded immune exposures were probable. On this clone: Its antigen remains unidentified.

The chain combines TRBV6-4 with TRBJ1-1; D call uncertain. The TCR sequence derives from a woman in her thirties or forties in good health and CMV-seronegative. The sequencing input was PBMCs. The CDR3 region has the DNA TGTGCCAGCAGTGAAGGTCTCCGCGGGAACACTGAAGCTTTCTTT. Protein: CASSEGLRGNTEAFF.